This T cell receptor (beta chain) was recovered during a study of regulatory T cells in long-lasting Graves disease (dated by TCRdb to about 2021). Describing the broader study: Patients with newly diagnosed Graves' disease had been on antithyroid drugs for under 3 months. Patients with persistent Graves' disease were compared with patients with newly diagnosed Graves' disease using TCR sequencing and RNA sequencing of peripheral blood. The study took place in China and was registered as a clinical trial. A total of 35 or so samples underwent TCR sequencing: about 13 from persistent and 20 from newly diagnosed Graves' disease patients. Points the paper makes about the study in general: Peripheral blood alone was examined, since thyroid tissue, which constituted the primary lesion, could not be accessed. Persistent patients shared more public clonotypes among themselves (more than 2,500) than newly diagnosed patients did (approximately 970). The authors acknowledged the small sample size as a limitation that may reduce accuracy. Lower TCR Shannon entropy and fewer highly expanded clones were observed in persistent Graves' disease patients than in newly diagnosed patients, which suggested clonal expansion. Sequencing and analysis were restricted to the TCR beta chain.

The library was obtained by multiplex PCR. The instrument given in TCRdb is Illumina HiSeq 4000. CDR3 regions were amplified by Arm-PCR with iRepertoire HTBI primers to construct TCR beta libraries. Gel purification was performed on PCR products prior to sequencing. The study's own analysis went as follows. Gene usage analysis of CDR3 amino acid clonotypes used the approximately 62 TRBV and more than 13 TRBJ segments found across samples. COPE and FqMerger were used to merge the filtered high-quality paired reads into contigs. BLAST was used to align contigs to IMGT TRBV, TRBD and TRBJ reference genes, with CDR3 defined following IMGT. Clonotypes above 0.1% frequency were classified as highly expanded clones. Repertoire diversity was measured by Shannon entropy, and V-J evenness by the Gini coefficient. Public clonotypes were defined as clonotypes shared by more than one individual. TCRdb trimmed public reads at Q25 via fastp, called clones via MiXCR and kept in-frame beta chains. Under each unique CDR3 protein, matching rows form one entry showing the most common genes and DNA. In this record, the V and J calls reflect TCRdb's handling and not the investigators' own analysis. The sample contains fewer than 450,000 distinct CDR3 sequences, 15% of them found a single time. The ten largest clonotypes hold approximately 7.6% of the sample.

This specimen's time point label, per the study, means: newly diagnosed GD, antithyroid drugs for less than 3 months. For both TCR sequencing and RNA sequencing, RNA was extracted from PBMCs using TRIzol. Graves' disease was diagnosed according to American Thyroid Association guidelines. Recruitment of patients was carried out at an endocrinology department in Xi'an, China. From each patient, about 9.7 milliliters of peripheral blood was collected into an EDTA anticoagulant tube. Ficoll Paque Plus density gradient separation was used to isolate PBMCs, and no additional T cell sorting was done. RNA quality was checked with an Agilent 2100 Bioanalyzer and agarose gel, and concentration with a NanoDrop 2000. This clonotype was observed many times. It lacks a known antigen. No much larger clonotype is one base removed from it; base qualities were not supplied. A further study also used this sample, focusing on T cells in Graves' hyperthyroidism and ophthalmopathy. The second publication reports: A patient counted as having stable Graves' hyperthyroidism if no progression to ophthalmopathy occurred over 18 months of follow-up. Hyperthyroidism patients were newly diagnosed, had a disease duration of under 2 months, and were aged 18 to 65 years. The study excluded patients with uncontrolled infections, other autoimmune diseases, pregnancy or lactation. Diagnoses relied on clinical symptoms, serum thyroxine and TRAb, thyroid ultrasound and orbital computed tomography. For the first round of RT-PCR on the TCR CDR3, the HTBI primer set was used together with the Qiagen OneStep RT-PCR kit. Blood samples also contained most of the expanded thyroid clonotypes (frequency above 0.001), which suggests that blood repertoires may reflect thyroid immune responses. A model built on a 13 V-J signature distinguished ophthalmopathy from stable hyperthyroidism, reaching around 90% sensitivity and about 81% specificity in cross-validation and 80%/75% in testing. In validation, the model predicted progression to ophthalmopathy a median of 6.5 months before onset, with about 64% sensitivity and 72.22% specificity. To identify distinguishing TCR V-J signatures, a discovery cohort of around 100 patients was used, comprising 43 with Graves' ophthalmopathy and around 60 with stable Graves' hyperthyroidism. Prospective prediction of ophthalmopathy was tested in an independent validation cohort consisting of roughly 20 hyperthyroidism patients and some 16 patients who later progressed to ophthalmopathy. For training and testing, the 95 to 100 patients in the discovery cohort were randomly divided in a 7:3 ratio. Thyroid tissue and blood T-cell repertoires from about six Graves' hyperthyroidism patients were also compared in the study. After blood sampling, hyperthyroidism patients were treated with methimazole at a starting dose of 30 mg daily, and ophthalmopathy patients were treated with high-dose intravenous methylprednisolone. Libraries were constructed in a second round of multiplex PCR, after which size selection and purification were performed. Libraries were sequenced paired-end with 100 bp reads on an Illumina HiSeq2000. SOAPnuke was used to process the raw data, with reads discarded if the reads contained adapters or uncalled bases, had a mean Phred below 15, or lacked an exact constant-primer or identifier match. High-quality paired reads were merged with COPE v1.2.5, and unique nucleotide sequences were defined as clonotypes. MiTCR v1.1 was used to align clonotypes to the IMGT TRBV, TRBD and TRBJ reference segments. The analysis was restricted to V-J combinations with a frequency above 0.0001, which together covered 98% to 99.2% of the repertoires. A TCS score was defined as the ratio between F50 (clonal expansion) and ExV (chaos), using BLOSUM62-based TCRdist between CDR3 peptides within each V-J. Welch's t-statistics and random forest reduced roughly 530 V-J features to fewer than 15, which were used in a naive Bayes classifier (R e1071). No statistical method was used to set the sample size in advance, and investigators knew the group allocation. According to the paper, TCR Vbeta CDR3 sequencing was carried out on around 140 peripheral blood samples, which came from fewer than 50 ophthalmopathy, around 74 hyperthyroidism and around 17 progressor patients.

The specimen was peripheral blood mononuclear cells (PBMCs), collected at new diagnosis, from a patient treated with antithyroid drugs. This clonotype was sampled from a woman aged 40 to 50 with Graves disease. Donor details come from another sample of the same person, matched by shared clones.

The DNA sequence is given as TGTGCCAGCAGTTACTATGAAAAACTGTTTTTT. Its protein reads: CASSYYEKLFF. Here the chain combines TRBV6-9 and TRBJ1-4; no D gene call is confident. Including cysteine and phenylalanine, the CDR3 has 11 amino acids. The DNA shown is the 33-base CDR3, in frame from base 1. Trimming at the junction amounts to 3 bases on V and 6 bases on J, and the germline ends lie 2 bases apart. CDR1 MNHGY and CDR2 SVAAGI are derived from the germline V gene.